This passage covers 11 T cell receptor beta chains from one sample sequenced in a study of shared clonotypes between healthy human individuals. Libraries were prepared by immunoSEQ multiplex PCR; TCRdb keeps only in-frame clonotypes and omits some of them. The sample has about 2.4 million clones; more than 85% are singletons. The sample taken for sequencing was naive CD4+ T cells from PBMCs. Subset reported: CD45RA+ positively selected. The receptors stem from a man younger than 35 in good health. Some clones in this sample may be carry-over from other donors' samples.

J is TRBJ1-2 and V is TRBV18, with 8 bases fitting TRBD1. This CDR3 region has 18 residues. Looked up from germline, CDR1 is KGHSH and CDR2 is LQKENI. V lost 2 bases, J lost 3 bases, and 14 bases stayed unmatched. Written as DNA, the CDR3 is TGTGCCAGCTCACCAACCCGACAGGGGTACTTCGCCGACTATGGCTACACCTTC. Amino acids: CASSPTRQGYFADYGYTF.

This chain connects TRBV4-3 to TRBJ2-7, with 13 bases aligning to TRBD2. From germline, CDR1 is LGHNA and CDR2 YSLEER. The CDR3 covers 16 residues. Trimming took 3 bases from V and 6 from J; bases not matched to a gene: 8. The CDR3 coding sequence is TGCGCCAGCAGCCAGCCCTGGACTAGCGGGAGTATCGAGCAGTACTTC. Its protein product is CASSQPWTSGSIEQYF.

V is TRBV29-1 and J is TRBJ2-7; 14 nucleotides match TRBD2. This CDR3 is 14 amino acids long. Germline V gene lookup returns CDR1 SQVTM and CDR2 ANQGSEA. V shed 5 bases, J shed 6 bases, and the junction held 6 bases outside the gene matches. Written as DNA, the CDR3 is TGCAGCGTTAGGGGGACTAGCGGGAGTGGCGAGCAGTACTTC. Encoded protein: CSVRGTSGSGEQYF.

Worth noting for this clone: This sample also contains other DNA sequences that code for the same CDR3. Written as DNA, the CDR3 is TGCGCCAGCAGCGGGAATTACGAGCAGTACTTC. The encoded protein is CASSGNYEQYF. This chain links TRBV5-1 with TRBJ2-7; D is undetermined. The CDR3 runs to 11 residues. V was shortened by 4 bases and J by 4 bases, with 6 bases between the two germline ends. Germline assignment: CDR1 SGHRS and CDR2 YFSETQ. The whole variable domain, filled in from reference TRBV5-1 and TRBJ2-7, reads KAGVTQTPRYLIKTRGQQVTLSCSPISGHRSVSWYQQTPGQGLQFLFEYFSETQRNKGNFPGRFSGRQFSNSRSEMNVSTLELGDSALYLCASSGNYEQYFGPGTRLTVT.

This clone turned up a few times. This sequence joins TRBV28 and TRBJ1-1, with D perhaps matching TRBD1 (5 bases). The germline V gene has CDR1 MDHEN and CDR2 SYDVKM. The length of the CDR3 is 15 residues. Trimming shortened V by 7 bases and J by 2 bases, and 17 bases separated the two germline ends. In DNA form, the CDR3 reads TGTGCCAGCATCGGTAAGGGGATGCAAAACACTGAAGCTTTCTTT. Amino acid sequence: CASIGKGMQNTEAFF.

The DNA for the CDR3 is TGCAGCGTTGTGGTTGGGGTAGGCTATGGCTACACCTTC. This gives the protein CSVVVGVGYGYTF. V is TRBV29-1 and J is TRBJ1-2; D gene ambiguous. Germline CDR1 SQVTM, CDR2 ANQGSEA. CDR3 length: 13 residues. V lost 4 bases and J lost 4, with 13 bases in between.

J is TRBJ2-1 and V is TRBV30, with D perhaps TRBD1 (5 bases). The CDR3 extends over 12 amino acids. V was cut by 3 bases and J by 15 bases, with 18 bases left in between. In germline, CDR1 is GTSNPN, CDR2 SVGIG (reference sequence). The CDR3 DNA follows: TGTGCCTGGAGGCAGGACATCCTGGATCCGTTCTTC. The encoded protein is CAWRQDILDPFF.

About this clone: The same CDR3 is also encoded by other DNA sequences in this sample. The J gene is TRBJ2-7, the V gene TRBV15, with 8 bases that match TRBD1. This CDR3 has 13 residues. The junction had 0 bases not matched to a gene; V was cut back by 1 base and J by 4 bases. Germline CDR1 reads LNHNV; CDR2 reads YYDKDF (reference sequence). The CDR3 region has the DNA TGTGCCACCAGCAGAGGGACAGGGTACGAGCAGTACTTC. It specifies CATSRGTGYEQYF.

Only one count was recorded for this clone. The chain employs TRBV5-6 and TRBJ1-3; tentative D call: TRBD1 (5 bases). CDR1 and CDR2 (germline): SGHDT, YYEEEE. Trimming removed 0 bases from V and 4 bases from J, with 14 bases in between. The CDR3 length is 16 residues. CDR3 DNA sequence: TGTGCCAGCAGCTTGGTAGGGGACCGGGCGGGAAACACCATATATTTT. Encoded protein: CASSLVGDRAGNTIYF.

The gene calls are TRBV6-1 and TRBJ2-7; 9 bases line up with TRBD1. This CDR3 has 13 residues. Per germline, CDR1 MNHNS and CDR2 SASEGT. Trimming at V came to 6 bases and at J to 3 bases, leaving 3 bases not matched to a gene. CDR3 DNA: TGTGCCAGCAGATGGACAGGGGACTACGAGCAGTACTTC. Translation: CASRWTGDYEQYF.

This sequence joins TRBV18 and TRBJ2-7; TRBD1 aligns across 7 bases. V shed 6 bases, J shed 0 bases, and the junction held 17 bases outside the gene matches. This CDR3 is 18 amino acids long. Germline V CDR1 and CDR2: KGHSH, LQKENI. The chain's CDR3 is CASSRKGRTGEGSYEQYF. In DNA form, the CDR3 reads TGTGCCAGCTCTCGGAAAGGTAGGACAGGTGAAGGCTCCTACGAGCAGTACTTC.